This T cell receptor beta chain was identified during a study of vaccination and CD4 T cells after COVID-19 (dated by TCRdb to 2021 to 2024). For the wider study: The convalescent cohort comprised six males and four females, including two Hispanic individuals, seven Caucasians, two Asians and one multiracial person. Control cultures received a CEFX viral epitope pool as the positive control, an HIV-1 Nef peptide pool as the negative control, or no peptide. Post-vaccine blood samples were collected a median of about 11 weeks after the second vaccine dose, ranging from roughly 12 to 241 days. Post-COVID blood samples from convalescent patients were collected a median of about 100 days after diagnosis, with a range of 35 to 161 days. In 10 COVID-19 convalescent patients and 4 infection-naive healthy vaccine recipients, the spike-specific CD4+ TCR repertoire before mRNA vaccination was compared with the repertoire after mRNA vaccination. Overlapping spike peptide pools from SARS-CoV-2 and from the common cold coronaviruses HCoV-NL63, HCoV-OC43 and HCoV-229E were used as culture stimuli. Each participant got two doses of either the Pfizer-BioNTech BNT162b2 vaccine (n=8) or the Moderna mRNA-1273 vaccine (n=2).

CDR1 and CDR2 were assigned from the germline V gene (reference sequence) as GTSNPN and SVGIG. From its cysteine to its phenylalanine, the CDR3 spans 14 amino acids. CDR3 DNA only is kept here, 42 bases in frame from base 1. At the junction V is shortened by 3 bases and J by 4 bases; bases outside the gene matches: 7. Beyond this particular receptor, the publication reports: Although the median number of SARS-CoV-2-reactive clonotypes went up from fewer than 25 after infection to more than 30 after vaccination, the increase was not significant. The number of convalescent patients in the study was relatively small, and the study did not examine early timepoints following natural infection. Of the vaccine-specific clones found in convalescent patients, nearly all (304 of 307) were mono-reactive for SARS-CoV-2 spike instead of being cross-reactive with common cold coronaviruses. Among convalescent patients, a median about 90% of the SARS-CoV-2-reactive clones seen after vaccination appeared only after vaccination, which suggests priming specific to the vaccine.

Library preparation employed PCR. TCR sequencing of DNA from cultured CD4+ T cells used the Oncomine TCR Beta short-read assay at the Johns Hopkins FTIC core. The QIAamp micro DNA kit was used to extract genomic DNA from the cultured CD4+ T cells. The Oncomine TCR Beta libraries from cultured CD4+ T cells were pooled using unique dual indexes and then sequenced on an Illumina iSeq 100. Turning to the authors' computational methods: Non-productive sequences were filtered out, and CDR3s that did not start with C, did not end with F or W, or were shorter than 7 amino acids were discarded. Antigen-specific clonotypes were identified using the MANAFEST web application through comparison of peptide-stimulated wells with reference and other culture wells. An FDR below 0.05, an odds ratio above 5, and a productive frequency above 0.1% in at least two of three replicate wells were required for clones to be considered positive. Cross-reactive clonotypes were defined as significantly expanded in both SARS-CoV-2 spike wells and at least one common cold coronavirus spike condition. Similarity between CDR3 sequences was evaluated in R version 3.6.1 using Levenshtein distances (stringdist) and unrooted phylogenetic trees (ape). The public reads were reanalyzed by TCRdb: fastp trimming at Q25, MiXCR alignment, in-frame beta chains only. A single entry per CDR3 protein holds the most common genes and DNA from its merged rows. None of the V and J calls come from the authors' own analysis; TCRdb made them. This sample gives about 25,000 distinct CDR3 sequences in total; approximately 67% of them show up just once. The top ten constitute about 17% of the sample.

A remark on this clonotype: The target of this receptor is not known. No qualities accompany the bases; no much larger clone lies one base away.

The intended sense of this specimen's treatment or condition label: approximately 10-day PBMC culture with coronavirus spike peptide pools or control peptides (ViraFEST assay). The ViraFEST assay, used in the study, expanded antigen-specific T cells with peptide pools and then identified the expanded clonotypes through TCR sequencing. Negative nucleocapsid antibody tests before and after vaccination confirmed that the healthy vaccine recipients had no prior SARS-CoV-2 infection. Each well held 1.5 million to 2.5 million PBMCs cultured with around 9 ug/ml peptide pools in IMDM containing about 5% human AB serum and approximately 10 IU/ml IL-2. On days 3 and 7, half of the culture medium was replaced with fresh IL-2-containing medium. Once the cells had been in culture for roughly 11 days, the EasySep CD4+ T cell isolation kit was used to isolate CD4+ T cells by negative selection. Ficoll-Paque Plus gradient centrifugation was used to isolate PBMCs from whole blood, and the isolated PBMCs were then either used fresh or cryopreserved at -140C. In general, triplicate wells were set up for every culture condition.

This TCR came from a human donor who received a COVID-19 vaccine. The sample was CD4+ T cells from blood, cultured in vitro, taken after SARS-CoV-2 vaccination. Here the chain combines TRBV30 and TRBJ2-5, with 8 bases aligning to TRBD1. This receptor carries the CDR3 CAWRRQGMAETQYF. The DNA sequence is TGTGCCTGGAGGAGACAGGGGATGGCAGAGACCCAGTACTTC. Beyond the CDR3, the reference TRBV30 and TRBJ2-5 genes provide the residues; the full variable domain reads: SQTIHQWPATLVQPVGSPLSLECTVEGTSNPNLYWYRQAAGRGLQLLFYSVGIGQISSEVPQNLSASRPQDRQFILSSKKLLLSDSGFYLCAWRRQGMAETQYFGPGTRLLVL.